These 20 T cell receptor beta chains were all obtained from the same sample, sequenced in a study of blood T cell repertoires in COVID-19. Using immunoSEQ multiplex PCR, the repertoire was profiled, and TCRdb retains in-frame clones only, with some absent. In the table there are about 130,000 clones, approximately 83% of which are singletons. The sequenced material came from peripheral blood. The source is a woman aged 80 or over with acute or convalescent COVID-19.

The V call is TRBV30, the J call TRBJ1-2, with D maybe TRBD1 (5 bases). V lost 6 bases to trimming and J lost 2 bases, with 19 bases between them. This CDR3 has 15 amino acids. Looked up from germline, CDR1 is GTSNPN and CDR2 is SVGIG (reference sequence). CDR3 nucleotides: TGTGCCTGCTATAAGTTGGAGGGGCAGAACTATGGCTACACCTTC. Amino acids: CACYKLEGQNYGYTF.

The V and J genes are TRBV7-9 and TRBJ1-2, with D possibly TRBD1 on 5 matching bases. The V gene's germline CDR1 is SEHNR and CDR2 FQNEAQ (reference sequence). V lost 1 base and J 1 base, leaving 16 bases between the germline ends. The CDR3 is made up of 17 amino acids. CDR3 in amino acids: CASSLVLSTAVNYGYTF. The CDR3, as DNA: TGTGCCAGCAGCTTAGTTCTGTCGACAGCAGTTAACTATGGCTACACCTTC.

V usage is TRBV7-8 and J usage is TRBJ1-2, with a tentative D call TRBD1 (5 bases). V was cut by 5 bases and J by 4 bases, with 20 bases left in between. In germline, CDR1 is SGHVS, CDR2 FQNEAQ. There are 16 residues in the CDR3. CDR3 amino acids: CASSLQGASRTYGYTF. As DNA, the CDR3 is TGTGCCAGCAGCCTTCAAGGGGCAAGTCGTACCTATGGCTACACCTTC.

This rearrangement joins TRBV27 to TRBJ1-6; 8 positions match TRBD1. After removal of 10 bases from V and 7 bases from J, the junction contained 6 bases not matched to a gene. Germline CDR1 and CDR2: MNHEY and SMNVEV (reference sequence). CDR3 length: 13 amino acids. The CDR3 DNA reads TGTGCCATCAGAGACAGGGGCAATTCACCCCTCCACTTT. It encodes CAIRDRGNSPLHF.

The genes are TRBV6-5 and TRBJ1-1; D might be TRBD1 (5 bases). With 8 bases removed from V and 5 bases from J, the gap between germline ends came to 15 bases. The CDR3 has 13 amino acids. Germline V CDR1 and CDR2: MNHEY, SVGAGI. CDR3: CASHGGLWTEAFF. DNA of the CDR3: TGTGCCAGCCACGGGGGGTTGTGGACTGAAGCTTTCTTT.

The chain joins TRBV6-5 to TRBJ1-5; TRBD1 is a possible D gene (5 bases). Trimming shortened V by 7 bases and J by 7 bases, and 20 bases separated the two germline ends. From germline, CDR1 is MNHEY and CDR2 SVGAGI. CDR3 length: 15 amino acids. In DNA form, the CDR3 reads TGTGCCAGCACTCTTACACCAGGGCCCCAACAGCCCCAGCATTTT. It translates to CASTLTPGPQQPQHF.

This sequence joins TRBV28 and TRBJ2-1, with D possibly TRBD2 on 8 matching bases. V was clipped by 11 bases and J by 5 bases, with 22 bases between them. CDR1 and CDR2 (germline): MDHEN, SYDVKM. The CDR3 runs 15 residues. The CDR3 spells CASGGGGGAHNEQFF. The CDR3 DNA follows: TGTGCCTCGGGAGGGGGCGGGGGTGCCCACAATGAGCAGTTCTTC.

As DNA, the CDR3 is TGTGCCAGCAGCTTAAACCCGAGCCCGTCTATTTATGGCTACACCTTC. As protein: CASSLNPSPSIYGYTF. The V and J genes are TRBV7-3 and TRBJ1-2; D unclear. CDR3 length equals 16 residues. Trimming cost V 1 base and J 5 bases, with 17 bases left between them. From germline, CDR1 is SGHTA and CDR2 FQGTGA.

The chain employs TRBV4-1 and TRBJ1-4; D is unresolved. The CDR3 consists of 13 residues. Trimming removed 1 base from V and 7 bases from J, with 7 bases in between. Germline CDR1 MGHRA, CDR2 YSYEKL. CDR3 loop: CASSQVGSEKLFF. Here the CDR3 DNA reads TGCGCCAGCAGCCAAGTTGGTAGTGAAAAACTGTTTTTT.

This chain uses TRBV19 with TRBJ1-6, with no clear D. V shed 3 bases and J shed 6 bases, with 9 bases lying between them. Germline CDR1 LNHDA, CDR2 SQIVND (reference sequence). This CDR3 is 14 amino acids long. DNA for the CDR3: TGTGCCAGTAGTATTGAGGGTGTTAATTCACCCCTCCACTTT. Amino acids: CASSIEGVNSPLHF.

This clone was counted between two and nine times. This chain joins TRBV29-1 and TRBJ1-4; tentatively, D is TRBD1 (6 bases). Germline lookup yields CDR1 SQVTM and CDR2 ANQGSEA. V gave up 7 bases and J gave up 5 bases, with 14 bases separating them. CDR3 size: 13 residues. The CDR3 nucleotides are TGCAGCGGGTCGAGCACAGGGAATGAAAAACTGTTTTTT. Translated, it gives CSGSSTGNEKLFF.

This chain links TRBV4-1 with TRBJ2-2; tentative D call: TRBD1 (5 bases). The CDR3 is made up of 16 amino acids. CDR1 MGHRA and CDR2 YSYEKL come from the germline V gene. Trimming pared 1 base from V and 1 base from J, leaving 10 bases between. The CDR3 is CASSQGQFLNTGELFF. The CDR3 DNA follows: TGCGCCAGCAGCCAAGGACAGTTTCTGAACACCGGGGAGCTGTTTTTT.

As DNA, the CDR3 is TGTGCCAGCAGCTTATCTCAGGCCGCAGAGACCCAGTACTTC. It is translated as CASSLSQAAETQYF. This chain connects TRBV7-2 to TRBJ2-5; D is ambiguous. Germline CDR1 and CDR2: SGHTA and FQGNSA. The CDR3 is 14 residues long. Deletions cut 2 bases from V and 4 bases from J, with 11 bases between. Based on the CDR3 plus reference TRBV7-2 and TRBJ2-5, the full variable domain is GAGVSQSPSNKVTEKGKDVELRCDPISGHTALYWYRQSLGQGLEFLIYFQGNSAPDKSGLPSDRFSAERTGGSVSTLTIQRTQQEDSAVYLCASSLSQAAETQYFGPGTRLLVL.

This clone was seen a handful of times. This chain uses TRBV6-5 with TRBJ1-2, with D perhaps TRBD1 (5 bases). Germline CDR1 is MNHEY and CDR2 is SVGAGI. The ends were cut back, 2 bases at V and 4 bases at J, with 8 bases in the middle. There are 13 residues in the CDR3. The CDR3 region is CASSYDRSYGYTF. CDR3 coding DNA: TGTGCCAGCAGTTACGACAGAAGCTATGGCTACACCTTC.

This rearrangement joins TRBV4-2 to TRBJ1-4, with D unresolved. CDR3 length equals 16 residues. Trimming took off 0 bases at V and 2 bases at J, with 10 bases between the two ends. Germline V gene sequence: CDR1 LGHNA, CDR2 YNFKEQ. CDR3 coding DNA: TGTGCCAGCAGCCAAGATAGGAGGGCTACTAATGAAAAACTGTTTTTT. Encoded protein: CASSQDRRATNEKLFF.

The table lists this clone with a few counts. CDR3 loop: CASSYGRGSGANVLTF. The CDR3 DNA follows: TGTGCCAGCAGTTACGGGCGGGGTTCTGGGGCCAACGTCCTGACTTTC. V and J are TRBV6-2 or TRBV6-3 and TRBJ2-6; D might be TRBD2 (6 bases). The germline V gene has CDR1 MNHEY and CDR2 SVGEGT. Trimming left V 2 bases short and J 1 base short, with 9 bases between. This CDR3 has 16 amino acids.

This clone was seen only a few times. The chain links TRBV27 to TRBJ2-2, with 9 nucleotides matching TRBD2. The junction had 6 bases not matched to a gene; V was cut back by 6 bases and J by 1 base. The CDR3 is 16 residues long. Germline assignment: CDR1 MNHEY and CDR2 SMNVEV (reference sequence). CDR3 residues: CASRAKAGGNTGELFF. The DNA for the CDR3 is TGTGCCAGCAGAGCTAAAGCGGGGGGGAACACCGGGGAGCTGTTTTTT.

V is TRBV9 and J is TRBJ2-5; D call uncertain. Germline V gene sequence: CDR1 SGDLS, CDR2 YYNGEE. The V end was cut by 0 bases, the J end by 0 bases, with 12 bases between. The CDR3 consists of 16 residues. The DNA for the CDR3 is TGTGCCAGCAGCGTAGGTACAAACCCGTACCAAGAGACCCAGTACTTC. Amino acid sequence: CASSVGTNPYQETQYF.

This rearrangement joins TRBV6-5 to TRBJ1-1, with D possibly being TRBD1 (5 bases). CDR3 length equals 14 residues. Per the germline V gene, CDR1 is MNHEY and CDR2 is SVGAGI. Trimming pared 5 bases from V and 1 base from J, leaving 11 bases between. In DNA, the CDR3 is TGTGCCAGCAGTCCGTTACAGGAGAACACTGAAGCTTTCTTT. Translated: CASSPLQENTEAFF.

The chain links TRBV6-1 to TRBJ1-6, with D uncertain. Trimming left V 7 bases short and J 5 bases short, with 9 bases between. Germline V gene sequence: CDR1 MNHNS, CDR2 SASEGT. The CDR3 runs 13 residues. CDR3 sequence (DNA): TGTGCCAGCACACAGACAAATAATTCACCCCTCCACTTT. Residues: CASTQTNNSPLHF.